These 19 T cell receptor beta chains came from one sample sequenced in a study of T cells in Graves' hyperthyroidism and ophthalmopathy. RNA transcripts gave rise to amplified TCR beta CDR3 regions. First-round RT-PCR targeting the TCR CDR3 was performed with the HTBI primer set. TCRdb processed the multiplex PCR reads anew with MiXCR; each CDR3 protein has one entry. The data contain about 620,000 distinct CDR3 sequences, 16% of them singletons. Input material: blood. All receptors come from a woman between 25 and 40 years old with Graves' hyperthyroidism.

The chain is built from TRBV7-3 and TRBJ2-4; TRBD2 matches at 10 bases. Germline trimming cut 2 bases from V and 3 bases from J; bases unmatched to any gene: 10. The CDR3 is 18 residues long. The V gene's germline CDR1 is SGHTA and CDR2 FQGTGA. In DNA form, the CDR3 reads TGTGCCAGCAGCTTATTAGCGGGGGGAGCCGGGGGCAAAAACATTCAGTACTTC. Translated: CASSLLAGGAGGKNIQYF.

This clonotype showed up just a few times. The chain combines TRBV4-3 with TRBJ2-1; TRBD1 or TRBD2 may be the D gene (6 bases each). The CDR3 is 16 residues long. V was trimmed by 0 bases and J by 3 bases, leaving 12 bases between them. Germline V gene sequence: CDR1 LGHNA, CDR2 YSLEER. The CDR3 sequence is CASSQDWGAGYNEQFF. Written as DNA, the CDR3 is TGCGCCAGCAGCCAAGATTGGGGGGCTGGCTACAATGAGCAGTTCTTC.

In this sample, this clonotype turned up many times. The chain couples TRBV3-1 to TRBJ1-1; D unresolved. Germline CDR1 is LGHDT and CDR2 is YNNKEL (reference sequence). The CDR3 runs to 14 residues. V gave up 4 bases and J gave up 0 bases, with 9 bases separating them. CDR3 DNA: TGTGCCAGCAGCCCTACGACCCTGAACACTGAAGCTTTCTTT. It translates to CASSPTTLNTEAFF.

This sequence joins TRBV5-4 and TRBJ2-3; D unresolved. The CDR3 has 15 residues. Germline V gene data show CDR1 as SGHNT and CDR2 as YYREEE (reference sequence). V was shortened by 3 bases and J by 2 bases, with 13 bases between the two germline ends. The CDR3 loop reads CASSSRLDSTDTQYF. CDR3 nucleotide sequence: TGTGCCAGCAGCTCCCGACTGGATTCCACAGATACGCAGTATTTT.

This clonotype was picked up one time. This may be a read error, as it is one base from a much larger clone. The chain carries TRBV28 and TRBJ2-7, with a weak D call TRBD1 (5 bases). V gave up 6 bases and J gave up 5 bases, with 14 bases separating them. Germline assignment: CDR1 MDHEN and CDR2 SYDVKM. There are 13 residues in the CDR3. The DNA of the CDR3 is TGTGCCAGCAGAGGCGACAGAACCCACGAGCAGTACTTC. This sequence encodes CASRGDRTHEQYF. The whole variable domain, filled in from reference TRBV28 and TRBJ2-7, reads DVKVTQSSRYLVKRTGEKVFLECVQDMDHENMFWYRQDPGLGLRLIYFSYDVKMKEKGDIPEGYSVSREKKERFSLILESASTNQTSMYLCASRGDRTHEQYFGPGTRLTVT.

This clonotype was counted at least ten times. The V and J genes are TRBV30 and TRBJ1-1, with D perhaps matching TRBD1 (6 bases). V lost 4 bases and J 3 bases, leaving 12 bases between the germline ends. Germline loops: CDR1 GTSNPN, CDR2 SVGIG (reference sequence). The CDR3 extends over 13 amino acids. The CDR3, as DNA: TGTGCCTGGATAGGCAGGGGACACACTGAAGCTTTCTTT. This translates into CAWIGRGHTEAFF.

The DNA of the CDR3 is TGTGCCTGGAGTGAAAGCAGCAGCACAGATACGCAGTATTTT. It codes for CAWSESSSTDTQYF. V gene TRBV30 combines with J gene TRBJ2-3; D remains ambiguous. CDR3 length equals 14 residues. Trimming removed 1 base from V and 0 bases from J, with 8 bases in between. Germline loops: CDR1 GTSNPN, CDR2 SVGIG (reference sequence).

Many counts were recorded for this clonotype. DNA of the CDR3: TGTGCCAGCAGTTACAAGGCTGGGACAGGGGGCCAGCCCCAGCATTTT. Translation gives CASSYKAGTGGQPQHF. The chain combines TRBV6-1 with TRBJ1-5; 12 bases are shared with TRBD1. The ends lost 5 bases at V and 7 bases at J; junction bases unmatched: 9. Germline CDR1 MNHNS, CDR2 SASEGT. The CDR3 has 16 amino acids.

This clonotype was seen a few times. The CDR3 region has the DNA TGTGCCAGTAGTATGGCCCAGAGGACTAGCGTCCAAGAGACCCAGTACTTC. Protein sequence: CASSMAQRTSVQETQYF. This chain uses TRBV19 with TRBJ2-5; 9 bases line up with TRBD2. This CDR3 is 17 amino acids long. The germline gives CDR1 LNHDA, CDR2 SQIVND (reference sequence). V gave up 3 bases and J gave up 1 base; unmatched junction bases: 9.

The V and J genes are TRBV28 and TRBJ2-3; a possible D gene is TRBD1 (5 bases). Looked up from germline, CDR1 is MDHEN and CDR2 is SYDVKM. The ends were cut back, 8 bases at V and 4 bases at J, with 19 bases in the middle. The CDR3 has 15 residues. CDR3: CASSPARVVSDTQYF. In nucleotides, the CDR3 is TGTGCCAGCTCCCCGGCCAGGGTGGTCTCAGATACGCAGTATTTT.

This clonotype was observed a single time. V is TRBV11-3 and J is TRBJ1-4, with 8 bases identical to TRBD1. Per germline, CDR1 SGHNT and CDR2 YENEEA. The CDR3 extends over 21 amino acids. Trimming removed 0 bases from V and 0 bases from J; junction bases left unmatched: 15. The CDR3 bases are TGTGCCAGCAGCTTAGAAGTACGGGCCCGGACAGGGAAGACAACTAATGAAAAACTGTTTTTT. This codes for CASSLEVRARTGKTTNEKLFF.

This clonotype came up many times. V gene TRBV29-1 combines with J gene TRBJ2-5, with D perhaps being TRBD1 or TRBD2 (5 bases each). Trimming stripped 3 bases from V and 4 bases from J, with 12 bases between. This CDR3 comprises 13 residues. The germline V gene has CDR1 SQVTM and CDR2 ANQGSEA. The CDR3 DNA reads TGCAGCGTTGATTCGCCGAGGGGAGAGACCCAGTACTTC. This encodes CSVDSPRGETQYF.

This clonotype has just a few counts. The V and J genes are TRBV28 and TRBJ1-4; possibly TRBD1 for D (6 bases). The germline CDR1 and CDR2 sequences are MDHEN and SYDVKM. This CDR3 has 15 amino acids. Trimming took off 4 bases at V and 2 bases at J, with 11 bases between the two ends. CDR3 bases: TGTGCCAGCAGTTCATACAGGGTTACTAATGAAAAACTGTTTTTT. Residues: CASSSYRVTNEKLFF.

This clonotype was observed a handful of times. The chain couples TRBV11-2 to TRBJ2-2; TRBD1 agrees at 8 bases. This CDR3 spans 15 amino acids. V gave up 5 bases and J gave up 3 bases; unmatched junction bases: 5. Germline V gene sequence: CDR1 SGHAT, CDR2 FQNNGV. The DNA for the CDR3 is TGTGCCAGCAGCGCAGGACAGGGTTACACCGGGGAGCTGTTTTTT. Residues: CASSAGQGYTGELFF.

The table lists this clonotype with many counts. The V call is TRBV20-1, the J call TRBJ2-3; the match to TRBD1 covers 7 bases. The CDR3 has 13 amino acids. Germline values: CDR1 DFQATT, CDR2 SNEGSKA (reference sequence). After removal of 3 bases from V and 4 bases from J, the junction contained 4 bases not matched to a gene. CDR3 protein: CSASRGNADTQYF. CDR3 nucleotides: TGCAGTGCTAGCAGGGGGAACGCAGATACGCAGTATTTT.

This clonotype was picked up many times. The V and J genes are TRBV7-2 and TRBJ2-1, with 9 bases fitting TRBD1. V was clipped by 5 bases and J by 2 bases; unmatched bases: 4. This CDR3 is 15 amino acids long. The germline CDR1 and CDR2 sequences are SGHTA and FQGNSA. The DNA for the CDR3 is TGTGCCAGCAGCGCCGACAGGGGGACCTACAATGAGCAGTTCTTC. Translated, it gives CASSADRGTYNEQFF. The whole variable domain, remainder taken from reference TRBV7-2 and TRBJ2-1, is GAGVSQSPSNKVTEKGKDVELRCDPISGHTALYWYRQSLGQGLEFLIYFQGNSAPDKSGLPSDRFSAERTGGSVSTLTIQRTQQEDSAVYLCASSADRGTYNEQFFGPGTRLTVL.

This chain joins TRBV6-5 and TRBJ2-1; D possibly corresponds to TRBD2 (6 bases). The CDR3 is made up of 14 amino acids. V lost 2 bases and J 5 bases, leaving 10 bases between the germline ends. Per germline, CDR1 MNHEY and CDR2 SVGAGI. CDR3 sequence reads: CASSYPSGDNEQFF. Here the CDR3 DNA reads TGTGCCAGCAGTTACCCGTCGGGGGACAATGAGCAGTTCTTC.

This clonotype came up many times. The chain has TRBV27 and TRBJ2-1; a possible D gene is TRBD2 (5 bases). The CDR3 runs 13 residues. Germline CDR1 reads MNHEY; CDR2 reads SMNVEV (reference sequence). The V gene lost 1 base and the J gene lost 8 bases, with 9 bases spanning the gap. CDR3: CASSLLGVDEQFF. For the CDR3, the DNA is TGTGCCAGCAGTTTATTGGGAGTCGATGAGCAGTTCTTC.

The chain employs TRBV5-1 and TRBJ2-3; TRBD2 matches 9 bases. J gave up 0 bases and V 4 bases, and 9 bases lay outside the gene matches. Per germline, CDR1 SGHRS and CDR2 YFSETQ. This CDR3 has 17 residues. CDR3 region: CASSLGTSPSSTDTQYF. The CDR3 coding sequence is TGCGCCAGCAGCCTCGGGACTAGCCCCTCTAGCACAGATACGCAGTATTTT.